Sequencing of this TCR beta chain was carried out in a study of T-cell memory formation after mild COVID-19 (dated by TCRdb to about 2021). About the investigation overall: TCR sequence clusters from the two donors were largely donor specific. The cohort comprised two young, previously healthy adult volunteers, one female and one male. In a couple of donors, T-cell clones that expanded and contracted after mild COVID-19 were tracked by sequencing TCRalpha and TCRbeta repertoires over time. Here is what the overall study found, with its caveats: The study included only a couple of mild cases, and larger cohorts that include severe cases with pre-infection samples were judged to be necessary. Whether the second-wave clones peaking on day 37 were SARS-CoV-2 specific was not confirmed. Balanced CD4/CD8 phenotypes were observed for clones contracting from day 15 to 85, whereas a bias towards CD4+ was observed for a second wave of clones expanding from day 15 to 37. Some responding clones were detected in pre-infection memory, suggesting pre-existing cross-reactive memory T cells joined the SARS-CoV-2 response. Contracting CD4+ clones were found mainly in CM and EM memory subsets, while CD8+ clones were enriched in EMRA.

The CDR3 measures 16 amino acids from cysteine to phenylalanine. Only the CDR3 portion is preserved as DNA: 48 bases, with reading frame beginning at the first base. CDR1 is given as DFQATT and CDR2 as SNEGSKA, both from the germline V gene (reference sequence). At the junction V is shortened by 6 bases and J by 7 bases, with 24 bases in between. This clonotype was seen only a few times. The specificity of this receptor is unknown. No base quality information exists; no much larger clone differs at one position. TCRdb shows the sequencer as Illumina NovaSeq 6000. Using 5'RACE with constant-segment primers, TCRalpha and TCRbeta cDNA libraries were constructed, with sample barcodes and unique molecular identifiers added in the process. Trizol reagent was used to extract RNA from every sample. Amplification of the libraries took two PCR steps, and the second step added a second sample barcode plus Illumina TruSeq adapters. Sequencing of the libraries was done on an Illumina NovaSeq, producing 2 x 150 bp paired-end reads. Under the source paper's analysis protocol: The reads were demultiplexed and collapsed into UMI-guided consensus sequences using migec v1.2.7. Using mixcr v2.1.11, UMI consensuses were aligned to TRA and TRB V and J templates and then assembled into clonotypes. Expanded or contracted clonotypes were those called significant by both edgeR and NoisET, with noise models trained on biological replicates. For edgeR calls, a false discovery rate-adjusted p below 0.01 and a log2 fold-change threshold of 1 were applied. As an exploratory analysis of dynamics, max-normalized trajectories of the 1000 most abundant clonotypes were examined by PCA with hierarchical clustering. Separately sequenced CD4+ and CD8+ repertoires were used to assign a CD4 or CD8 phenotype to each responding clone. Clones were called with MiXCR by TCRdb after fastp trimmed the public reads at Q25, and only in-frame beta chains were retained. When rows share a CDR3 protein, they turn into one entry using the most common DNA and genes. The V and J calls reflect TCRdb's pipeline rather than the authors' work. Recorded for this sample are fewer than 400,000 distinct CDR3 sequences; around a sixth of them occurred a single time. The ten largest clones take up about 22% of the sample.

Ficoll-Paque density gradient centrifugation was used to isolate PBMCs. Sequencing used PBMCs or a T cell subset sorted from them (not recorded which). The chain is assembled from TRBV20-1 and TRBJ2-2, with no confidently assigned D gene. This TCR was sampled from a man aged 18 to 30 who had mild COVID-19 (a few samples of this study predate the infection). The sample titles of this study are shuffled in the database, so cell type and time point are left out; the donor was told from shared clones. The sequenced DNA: TGCAGTGCCTCGCCGACTGGAAGACCCTCCGGCGGGGAGCTGTTTTTT. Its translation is CSASPTGRPSGGELFF.